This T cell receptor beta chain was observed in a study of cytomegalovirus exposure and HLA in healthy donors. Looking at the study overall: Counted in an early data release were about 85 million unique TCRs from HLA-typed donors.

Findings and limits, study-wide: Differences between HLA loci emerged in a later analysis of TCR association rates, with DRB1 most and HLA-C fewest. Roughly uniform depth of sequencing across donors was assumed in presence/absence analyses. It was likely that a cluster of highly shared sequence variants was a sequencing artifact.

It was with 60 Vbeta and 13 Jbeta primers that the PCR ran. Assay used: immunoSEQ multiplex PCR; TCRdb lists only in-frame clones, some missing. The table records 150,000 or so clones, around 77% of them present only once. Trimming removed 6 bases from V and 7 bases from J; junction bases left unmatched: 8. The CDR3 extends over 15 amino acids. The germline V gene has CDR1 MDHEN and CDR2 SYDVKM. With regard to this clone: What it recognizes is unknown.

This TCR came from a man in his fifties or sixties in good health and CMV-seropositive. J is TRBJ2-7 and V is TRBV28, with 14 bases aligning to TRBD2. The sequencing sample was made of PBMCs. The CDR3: CASSGLAGGGSEQYF. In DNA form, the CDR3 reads TGTGCCAGCAGCGGACTAGCGGGGGGCGGTTCAGAGCAGTACTTC.